Following are 12 T cell receptor beta chains from one sample sequenced in a study of monozygotic twins with inflammatory bowel disease. Reprocessing the 5' RACE reads, TCRdb reports a single entry for every CDR3 protein and omits DNA. The sample has over 350,000 distinct CDR3 sequences. Sample: blood. All receptors come from a human donor with ulcerative colitis or Crohn's disease, or a healthy co-twin of an affected twin (not recorded which).

The J gene is TRBJ1-1, the V gene TRBV27; TCRdb designates TRBD1, a call that cannot be tested without DNA. The CDR3 length is 17 residues. Germline CDR1 is MNHEY and CDR2 is SMNVEV (reference sequence). CDR3 protein: CASSLSEVGQGNTEAFF.

The V and J genes are TRBV7-2 and TRBJ2-7; TCRdb's assignment of TRBD1 cannot be checked, as there is no DNA. The CDR3 spans 14 residues. Germline V gene lookup returns CDR1 SGHTA and CDR2 FQGNSA. This CDR3 reads CASSLAQGNYEQYF.

This rearrangement joins TRBV7-8 to TRBJ2-3; as DNA is missing, the TRBD1 call by TCRdb cannot be tested. The CDR3 is 16 residues long. Germline V gene lookup returns CDR1 SGHVS and CDR2 FQNEAQ. The CDR3 sequence is CASSFQTGANTDTQYF.

The rearrangement uses TRBV6-5 and TRBJ1-6. The CDR3 has 16 amino acids. Germline CDR1 and CDR2: MNHEY and SVGAGI. CDR3 region: CASSSGDRHYNSPLHF.

The chain uses TRBV4-1 and TRBJ2-2. The CDR3 is 14 amino acids. CDR1 and CDR2 (germline): MGHRA, YSYEKL. The CDR3 loop is CASSQDPEAGELFF.

V and J are TRBV7-2 and TRBJ1-1. CDR1 is SGHTA and CDR2 is FQGNSA in the germline V gene. The CDR3 runs 14 residues. Here the CDR3 reads CASVYGATRSEAFF.

J is TRBJ1-2 and V is TRBV6-4; there is no DNA to check the TCRdb D call of TRBD1. This CDR3 contains 16 residues. Germline CDR1 MRHNA, CDR2 SNTAGT. CDR3 in amino acids: CASSDPNSGQGALHTF.

This chain uses TRBV2 with TRBJ2-5. This CDR3 is 13 amino acids long. Germline V gene data show CDR1 as SNHLY and CDR2 as FYNNEI. The CDR3 is CANNQPYQETQYF.

The chain uses TRBV21-1 and TRBJ1-2. TRBV21-1 has pseudogene status. This CDR3 has 14 residues. CDR3 amino acids: CASSKGGLDYGYTF.

V usage is TRBV7-9 and J usage is TRBJ2-1; the TCRdb D gene call, TRBD1, has no DNA to confirm it. The CDR3 sequence is 12 residues long. Germline CDR1 and CDR2: SEHNR and FQNEAQ (reference sequence). CDR3 protein: CASTRVASEQFF.

The rearrangement links TRBV12-3 or TRBV12-4 to TRBJ2-1; TCRdb proposes TRBD1, but this gene call is untestable without DNA. The CDR3 covers 16 residues. This chain's CDR3 is CASSARGSSSYNEQFF.

This chain uses TRBV5-1 with TRBJ2-3; TCRdb outputs TRBD2, but without DNA this stays unchecked. The germline V gene has CDR1 SGHRS and CDR2 YFSETQ. This CDR3 comprises 14 residues. This CDR3 is CASHQGLFTDTQYF.